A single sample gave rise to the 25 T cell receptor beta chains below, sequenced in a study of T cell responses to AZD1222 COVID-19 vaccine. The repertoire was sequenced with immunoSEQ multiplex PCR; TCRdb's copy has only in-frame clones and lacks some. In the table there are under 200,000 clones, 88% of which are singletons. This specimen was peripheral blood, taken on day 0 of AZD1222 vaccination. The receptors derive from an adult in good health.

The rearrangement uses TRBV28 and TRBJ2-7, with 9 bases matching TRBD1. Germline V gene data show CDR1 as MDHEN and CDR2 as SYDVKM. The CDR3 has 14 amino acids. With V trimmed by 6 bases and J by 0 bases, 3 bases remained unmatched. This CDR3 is CASRGTGSSYEQYF. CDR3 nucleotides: TGTGCCAGCAGAGGGACAGGGAGCTCCTACGAGCAGTACTTC.

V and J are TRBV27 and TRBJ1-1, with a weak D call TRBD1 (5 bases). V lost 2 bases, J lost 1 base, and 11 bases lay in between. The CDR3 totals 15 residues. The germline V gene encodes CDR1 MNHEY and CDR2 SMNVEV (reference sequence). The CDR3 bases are TGTGCCAGCAGTTTACTTCCGGGGACGAACACTGAAGCTTTCTTT. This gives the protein CASSLLPGTNTEAFF.

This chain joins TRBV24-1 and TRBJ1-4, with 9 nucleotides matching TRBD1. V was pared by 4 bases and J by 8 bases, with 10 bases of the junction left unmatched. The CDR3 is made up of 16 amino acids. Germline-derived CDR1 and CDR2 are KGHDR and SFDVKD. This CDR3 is CATSDRRDRVGEKLFF. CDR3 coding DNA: TGTGCCACCAGTGACCGCCGGGACAGGGTCGGGGAAAAACTGTTTTTT.

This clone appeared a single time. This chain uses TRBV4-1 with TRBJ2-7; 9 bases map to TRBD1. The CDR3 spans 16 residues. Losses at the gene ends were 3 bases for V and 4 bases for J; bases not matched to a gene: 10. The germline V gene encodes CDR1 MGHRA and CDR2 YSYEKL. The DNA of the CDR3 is TGCGCCAGCAGCCACCCCGGGACAGGGAAAGGTTACGAGCAGTACTTC. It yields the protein CASSHPGTGKGYEQYF.

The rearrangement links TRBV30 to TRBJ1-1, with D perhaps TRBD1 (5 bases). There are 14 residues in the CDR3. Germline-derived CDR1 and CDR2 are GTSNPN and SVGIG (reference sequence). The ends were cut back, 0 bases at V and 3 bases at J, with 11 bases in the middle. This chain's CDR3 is CAWSVRRGYTEAFF. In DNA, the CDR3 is TGTGCCTGGAGTGTACGACGGGGGTACACTGAAGCTTTCTTT.

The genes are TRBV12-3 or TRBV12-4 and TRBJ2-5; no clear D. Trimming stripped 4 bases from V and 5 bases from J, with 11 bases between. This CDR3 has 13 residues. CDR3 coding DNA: TGTGCCAGCAGTTCAATAGGACGGGAGACCCAGTACTTC. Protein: CASSSIGRETQYF.

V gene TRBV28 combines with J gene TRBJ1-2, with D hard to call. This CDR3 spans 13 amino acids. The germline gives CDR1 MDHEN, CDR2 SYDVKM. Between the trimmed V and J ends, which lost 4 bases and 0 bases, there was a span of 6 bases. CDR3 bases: TGTGCCAGCAGTTCCATAACTAACTATGGCTACACCTTC. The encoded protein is CASSSITNYGYTF.

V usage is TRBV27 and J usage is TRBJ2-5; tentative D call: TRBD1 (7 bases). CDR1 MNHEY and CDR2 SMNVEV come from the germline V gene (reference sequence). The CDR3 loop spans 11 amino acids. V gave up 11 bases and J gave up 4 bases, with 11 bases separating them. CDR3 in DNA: TGTGCCCCCAGGGGGGCAGAGACCCAGTACTTC. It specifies CAPRGAETQYF.

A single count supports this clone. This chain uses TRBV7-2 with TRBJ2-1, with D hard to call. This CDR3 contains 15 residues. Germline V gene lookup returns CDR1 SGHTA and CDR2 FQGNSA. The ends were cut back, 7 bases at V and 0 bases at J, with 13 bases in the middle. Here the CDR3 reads CASTDSRSSYNEQFF. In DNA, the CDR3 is TGTGCCAGCACCGACTCCAGGAGCTCCTACAATGAGCAGTTCTTC.

The CDR3 spells CASSPSQGVGELFF. The DNA for the CDR3 is TGTGCCAGCTCACCCTCTCAGGGTGTCGGGGAGCTGTTTTTT. The genes are TRBV18 and TRBJ2-2; tentative D call: TRBD1 (5 bases). This CDR3 has 14 residues. Germline CDR1 is KGHSH and CDR2 is LQKENI. The V and J ends lost 3 bases and 7 bases respectively, with 12 bases between them.

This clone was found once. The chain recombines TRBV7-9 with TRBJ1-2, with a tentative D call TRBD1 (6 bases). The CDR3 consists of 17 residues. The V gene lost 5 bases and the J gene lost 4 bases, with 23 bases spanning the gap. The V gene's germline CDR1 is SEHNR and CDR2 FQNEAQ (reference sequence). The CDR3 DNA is TGTGCCAGCAGCCCCCGGGACATCGGGATTTACACCTATGGCTACACCTTC. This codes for CASSPRDIGIYTYGYTF.

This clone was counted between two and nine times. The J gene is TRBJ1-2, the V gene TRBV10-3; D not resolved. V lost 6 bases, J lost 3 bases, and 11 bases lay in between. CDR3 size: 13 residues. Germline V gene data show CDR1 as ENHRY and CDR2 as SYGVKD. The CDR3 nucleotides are TGTGCCATCAGAATGGGCACAGACTATGGCTACACCTTC. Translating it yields CAIRMGTDYGYTF.

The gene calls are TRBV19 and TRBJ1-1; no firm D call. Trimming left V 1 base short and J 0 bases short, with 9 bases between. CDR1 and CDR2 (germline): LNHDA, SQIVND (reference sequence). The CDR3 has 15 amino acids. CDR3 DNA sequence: TGTGCCAGTAGTATAGTTGGGAAGATGAACACTGAAGCTTTCTTT. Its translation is CASSIVGKMNTEAFF.

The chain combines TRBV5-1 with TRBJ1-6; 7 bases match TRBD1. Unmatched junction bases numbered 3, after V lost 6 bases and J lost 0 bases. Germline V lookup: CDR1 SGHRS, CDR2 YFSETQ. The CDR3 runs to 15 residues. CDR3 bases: TGCGCCAGCAAGAGGGACAGCTCCTATAATTCACCCCTCCACTTT. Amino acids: CASKRDSSYNSPLHF.

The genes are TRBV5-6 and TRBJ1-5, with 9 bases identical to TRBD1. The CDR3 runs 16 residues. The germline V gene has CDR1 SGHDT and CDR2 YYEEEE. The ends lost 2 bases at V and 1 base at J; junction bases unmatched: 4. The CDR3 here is CASSFGQGRSNQPQHF. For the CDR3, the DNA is TGTGCCAGCAGCTTCGGACAGGGGCGCAGCAATCAGCCCCAGCATTTT.

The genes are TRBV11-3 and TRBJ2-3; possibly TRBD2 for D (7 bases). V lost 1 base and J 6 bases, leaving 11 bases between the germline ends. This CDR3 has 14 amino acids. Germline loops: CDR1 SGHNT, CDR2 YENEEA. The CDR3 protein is CASSLGGGADTQYF. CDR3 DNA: TGTGCCAGCAGCTTAGGAGGGGGGGCTGATACGCAGTATTTT. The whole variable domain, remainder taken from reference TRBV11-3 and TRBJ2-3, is EAGVVQSPRYKIIEKKQPVAFWCNPISGHNTLYWYLQNLGQGPELLIRYENEEAVDDSQLPKDRFSAERLKGVDSTLKIQPAELGDSAVYLCASSLGGGADTQYFGPGTRLTVL.

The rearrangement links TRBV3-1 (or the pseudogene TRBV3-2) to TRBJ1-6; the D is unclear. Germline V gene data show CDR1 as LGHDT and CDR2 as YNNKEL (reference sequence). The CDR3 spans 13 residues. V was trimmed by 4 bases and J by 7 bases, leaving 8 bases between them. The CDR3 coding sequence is TGTGCCAGCAGCCCCCTCCGCAATTCACCCCTCCACTTT. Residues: CASSPLRNSPLHF.

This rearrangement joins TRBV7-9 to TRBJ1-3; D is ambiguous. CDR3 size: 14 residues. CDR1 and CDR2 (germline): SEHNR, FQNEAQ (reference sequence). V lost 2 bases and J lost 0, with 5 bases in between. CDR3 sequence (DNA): TGTGCCAGCAGCTTACGATCCTCTGGAAACACCATATATTTT. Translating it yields CASSLRSSGNTIYF.

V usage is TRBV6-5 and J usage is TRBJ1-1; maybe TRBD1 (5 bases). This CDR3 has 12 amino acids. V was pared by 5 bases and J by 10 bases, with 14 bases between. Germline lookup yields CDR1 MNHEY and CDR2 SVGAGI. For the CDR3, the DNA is TGTGCCAGCAGTATGACAGCCTCGGTAGCTTTCTTT. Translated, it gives CASSMTASVAFF.

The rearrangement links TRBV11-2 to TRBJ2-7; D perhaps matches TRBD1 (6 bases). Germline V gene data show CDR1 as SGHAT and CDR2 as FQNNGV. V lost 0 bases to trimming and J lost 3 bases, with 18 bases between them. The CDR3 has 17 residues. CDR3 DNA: TGTGCCAGCAGCTTAGATCCGCAGGGGCCGAAACTCTACGAGCAGTACTTC. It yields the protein CASSLDPQGPKLYEQYF. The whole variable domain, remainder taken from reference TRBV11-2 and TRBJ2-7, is EAGVAQSPRYKIIEKRQSVAFWCNPISGHATLYWYQQILGQGPKLLIQFQNNGVVDDSQLPKDRFSAERLKGVDSTLKIQPAKLEDSAVYLCASSLDPQGPKLYEQYFGPGTRLTVT.

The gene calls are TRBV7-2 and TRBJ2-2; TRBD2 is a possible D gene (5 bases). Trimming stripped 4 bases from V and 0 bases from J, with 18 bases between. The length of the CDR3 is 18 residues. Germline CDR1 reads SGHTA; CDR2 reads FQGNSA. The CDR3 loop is CASSSIPSRLSNTGELFF. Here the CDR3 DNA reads TGTGCCAGCAGCTCAATTCCTTCCCGACTATCGAACACCGGGGAGCTGTTTTTT.

This chain's CDR3 is CASSKIQGPALISGNTIYF. Here the CDR3 DNA reads TGTGCCAGCAGCAAAATACAGGGACCGGCCCTAATCTCTGGAAACACCATATATTTT. The chain carries TRBV5-6 and TRBJ1-3; TRBD1 might be the D (6 bases). CDR1 is SGHDT and CDR2 is YYEEEE in the germline V gene. The CDR3 contains 19 residues. The germline V and J ends were trimmed by 4 bases and 0 bases, with 23 bases remaining between them.

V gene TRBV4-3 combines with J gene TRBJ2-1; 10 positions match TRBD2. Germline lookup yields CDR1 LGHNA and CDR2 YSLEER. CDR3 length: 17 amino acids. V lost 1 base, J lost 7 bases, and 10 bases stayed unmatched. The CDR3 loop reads CASSQVALASGRNEQFF. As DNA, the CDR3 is TGCGCCAGCAGCCAAGTTGCCCTGGCTAGCGGGAGAAATGAGCAGTTCTTC.

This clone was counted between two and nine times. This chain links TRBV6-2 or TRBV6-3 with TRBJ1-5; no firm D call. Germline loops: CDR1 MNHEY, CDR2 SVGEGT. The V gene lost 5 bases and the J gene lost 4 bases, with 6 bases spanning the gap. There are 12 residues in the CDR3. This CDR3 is CASSPWNQPQHF. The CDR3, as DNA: TGTGCCAGCAGTCCATGGAATCAGCCCCAGCATTTT.

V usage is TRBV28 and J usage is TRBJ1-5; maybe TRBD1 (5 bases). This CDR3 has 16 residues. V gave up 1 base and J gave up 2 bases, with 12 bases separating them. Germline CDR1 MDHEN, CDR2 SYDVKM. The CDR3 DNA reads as TGTGCCAGCAGTTTATCCAAGGGGATCGGCAATCAGCCCCAGCATTTT. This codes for CASSLSKGIGNQPQHF.